This TCR beta chain was sequenced for a study of PD-1 blockade in mismatch repair-deficient tumors. Mismatch repair deficiency was confirmed in all patients, by PCR or immunohistochemistry. TCRdb keeps only in-frame clones here, not all; method: immunoSEQ multiplex PCR. The sample shows 60,000 to 70,000 clones, 88% of them seen only once. The CDR3 is made up of 14 amino acids. Germline V gene lookup returns CDR1 SGHTS and CDR2 YDEGEE. V lost 0 bases and J lost 4, with 8 bases in between. The sequence derives from an adult with mismatch repair-deficient cancer. The V gene is TRBV5-8, the J gene TRBJ2-1; D not certain. The sequences come from peripheral blood, collected 52 weeks after starting pembrolizumab. The CDR3 sequence: CASSLGEPYNEQFF. The CDR3 DNA reads TGTGCCAGCAGCTTGGGCGAACCTTACAATGAGCAGTTCTTC.